This T cell receptor (beta chain) was found in a study of vaccination effects on CD4 cells after COVID-19. Method: immunoSEQ multiplex PCR; TCRdb's copy keeps in-frame clones and lacks some. The data contain tens of thousands of clones, around four fifths of them seen just once; the ten biggest clones take up less than 1.5%. The V end was cut by 10 bases, the J end by 2 bases, with 12 bases between. The CDR3 extends over 13 amino acids. From germline, CDR1 is SNHLY and CDR2 FYNNEI. Antigen-specific CD4+ T cells were expanded (with viral peptide pools) by the ViraFEST assay ahead of sequencing. It was after 10 days of culture that CD4+ T cells were isolated. Subjects were given two BNT162b2 or mRNA-1273 vaccine doses. To note about this clone: Its antigen is unknown.

The genes are TRBV2 and TRBJ1-5; D unclear. The source is a human donor who received a COVID-19 vaccine. The source material was CD4+ T cells from PBMCs cultured with HCoV-229E spike peptides, sampled after COVID-19 vaccination. CDR3 protein: CATSSDGNQPQHF. In DNA form, the CDR3 reads TGTGCCACCTCGTCTGATGGCAATCAGCCCCAGCATTTT.